Below, 24 T cell receptor beta chains from the same sample are listed, as sequenced in a study of CD8+CD57+ T cells in acquired aplastic anemia. CD8+CD57+ cell expansion had been shown by flow cytometry in patients chosen for sequencing. Both TCR beta VDJ combination and CDR3 sequence profiling were carried out. Genomic DNA was the template for this profiling. TCRdb recomputed calls from the reads with MiXCR, one row per CDR3 protein. Of roughly 280,000 distinct CDR3 sequences listed, roughly 53% are singletons. Input material: sorted CD4+, CD8+, or CD8+CD57+ T cells (not recorded which) from PBMCs. The receptor source for this set is a human donor with aplastic anemia.

This clonotype was observed a few times. The chain links TRBV20-1 to TRBJ2-1, with TRBD1 matching 7 bases. The CDR3 is made up of 15 amino acids. J lost 3 bases, V lost 4 bases, and 9 bases had no gene match. Per the germline V gene, CDR1 is DFQATT and CDR2 is SNEGSKA (reference sequence). In DNA form, the CDR3 reads TGCAGTGCTAAGCCACGGGGACAGATCTACAATGAGCAGTTCTTC. Amino acids: CSAKPRGQIYNEQFF.

This clonotype was found many times. This chain uses TRBV10-3 with TRBJ1-2; D unresolved. Per germline, CDR1 ENHRY and CDR2 SYGVKD. V was trimmed by 0 bases and J by 7 bases, leaving 24 bases between them. This CDR3 spans 18 amino acids. The CDR3 DNA follows: TGTGCCATCAGTGAGTCTTTAGCGGGAGGCAGTCGTCTAGGTGGCTACACCTTC. Amino acids: CAISESLAGGSRLGGYTF.

The chain couples TRBV15 to TRBJ1-6; 7 bases match TRBD1. The ends lost 2 bases at V and 7 bases at J; junction bases unmatched: 2. The CDR3 totals 14 residues. Germline lookup yields CDR1 LNHNV and CDR2 YYDKDF (reference sequence). The CDR3 sequence is CATSRRGLNSPLHF. The CDR3 nucleotides read TGTGCCACCAGCAGAAGGGGGCTGAATTCACCCCTCCACTTT.

The chain employs TRBV12-3 or TRBV12-4 and TRBJ1-3, with unresolved D. With 4 bases removed from V and 1 base from J, the gap between germline ends came to 17 bases. This CDR3 spans 17 amino acids. The CDR3 loop is CASSSTGRELSGNTIYF. CDR3 DNA sequence: TGTGCCAGCAGTTCCACGGGGAGAGAGCTTTCTGGAAACACCATATATTTT.

This clonotype was counted many times. This chain connects TRBV10-1 to TRBJ1-1, with D possibly being TRBD1 (5 bases). Trimming shortened V by 2 bases and J by 5 bases, and 15 bases separated the two germline ends. The CDR3 is made up of 15 amino acids. Germline V CDR1 and CDR2: WNHNN, SYGVQD (reference sequence). CDR3 region: CASSEMPGGGTEAFF. CDR3 DNA sequence: TGCGCCAGCAGTGAGATGCCCGGGGGTGGGACTGAAGCTTTCTTT.

The chain has TRBV7-9 and TRBJ1-1; D unresolved. This CDR3 has 13 amino acids. Germline CDR1 reads SEHNR; CDR2 reads FQNEAQ (reference sequence). Trimming took off 5 bases at V and 3 bases at J, with 10 bases between the two ends. In nucleotides, the CDR3 is TGTGCCAGCAGCCGAACAGTATACACTGAAGCTTTCTTT. Its protein product is CASSRTVYTEAFF.

V gene TRBV2 combines with J gene TRBJ2-1, with 9 nucleotides matching TRBD2. The CDR3 extends over 13 amino acids. The germline V gene has CDR1 SNHLY and CDR2 FYNNEI. V was clipped by 7 bases and J by 10 bases; unmatched bases: 8. The CDR3 bases are TGTGCCAGCATTGAGCGGGGGGACGGGGAGCAGTTCTTC. Residues: CASIERGDGEQFF.

V gene TRBV5-4 combines with J gene TRBJ1-2; maybe TRBD1 (6 bases). The CDR3 has 15 amino acids. V was cut by 4 bases and J by 1 base, with 14 bases left in between. Germline V CDR1 and CDR2: SGHNT, YYREEE (reference sequence). CDR3 protein: CASSPQGYDNYGYTF. The CDR3 nucleotides read TGTGCCAGCAGCCCCCAGGGGTACGATAACTATGGCTACACCTTC.

The V call is TRBV10-3, the J call TRBJ1-3; D might be TRBD1 (6 bases). Looked up from germline, CDR1 is ENHRY and CDR2 is SYGVKD. The germline V and J ends were trimmed by 6 bases and 0 bases, with 18 bases remaining between them. The CDR3 has 17 amino acids. The CDR3 DNA is TGTGCCATCAGCGATCCGGGACATTCGAGCTCTGGAAACACCATATATTTT. This sequence encodes CAISDPGHSSSGNTIYF.

The table lists this clonotype with many counts. This chain uses TRBV29-1 with TRBJ1-1, with D uncertain. Trimming took 8 bases from V and 5 from J, leaving 18 bases between them. The CDR3 runs to 13 residues. Germline V gene sequence: CDR1 SQVTM, CDR2 ANQGSEA. CDR3 region: CSSREGRGTEAFF. The CDR3 DNA reads as TGCAGCTCCCGAGAAGGGCGAGGGACTGAAGCTTTCTTT.

V is TRBV7-3 and J is TRBJ1-6; D is undetermined. Germline-derived CDR1 and CDR2 are SGHTA and FQGTGA. V was pared by 1 base and J by 8 bases, with 6 bases between. The CDR3 totals 13 residues. DNA for the CDR3: TGTGCCAGCAGCTTAAGGTTTGATTCACCCCTCCACTTT. Translating gives CASSLRFDSPLHF.

The chain uses TRBV19 and TRBJ1-2; 7 bases map to TRBD1. V gave up 5 bases and J gave up 0 bases; unmatched junction bases: 6. Germline loops: CDR1 LNHDA, CDR2 SQIVND (reference sequence). This CDR3 is built from 15 residues. CDR3 in amino acids: CASSPGTDTNYGYTF. In DNA form, the CDR3 reads TGTGCCAGTAGTCCAGGGACAGACACTAACTATGGCTACACCTTC.

The rearrangement links TRBV9 to TRBJ2-2; 8 bases are shared with TRBD2. The CDR3 covers 17 residues. The germline V gene has CDR1 SGDLS and CDR2 YYNGEE. The V gene end was trimmed by 2 bases and the J gene end by 2 bases; junction bases not matched to a gene: 8. Here the CDR3 DNA reads TGTGCCAGCAGCGTCATGCCGGGACTAGGTAACACCGGGGAGCTGTTTTTT. Protein sequence: CASSVMPGLGNTGELFF.

J is TRBJ1-1 and V is TRBV20-1; D is unresolved. V lost 4 bases and J lost 10, with 19 bases in between. Germline values: CDR1 DFQATT, CDR2 SNEGSKA (reference sequence). This CDR3 has 13 amino acids. CDR3 bases: TGCAGTGCTAAAGACCTAGCGGGAAAAGCAGCTTTCTTT. Its translation: CSAKDLAGKAAFF.

Worth noting for this clonotype: One junction end does not reproduce the germline sequence, and a read error may be involved. The chain has TRBV5-5 and TRBJ2-7, with 8 positions matching TRBD1. The CDR3 totals 15 residues. Germline V gene sequence: CDR1 SGHKS, CDR2 YYEKEE (reference sequence). Here the CDR3 DNA reads TGTGCCAGCAGCCACCCAGGGGGCCCCTCCAACGAGCAGTACTTC. Translated, it gives CASSHPGGPSNEQYF.

The chain combines TRBV5-4 with TRBJ2-2; TRBD2 agrees at 8 bases. J gave up 3 bases and V 6 bases, and 10 bases lay outside the gene matches. CDR3 length equals 16 residues. The germline CDR1 and CDR2 sequences are SGHNT and YYREEE (reference sequence). In DNA form, the CDR3 reads TGTGCCAGCAACTCAGGACTAGCAGCGGACACCGGGGAGCTGTTTTTT. Its protein product is CASNSGLAADTGELFF.

The genes are TRBV20-1 and TRBJ2-7; D remains ambiguous. The CDR3 covers 15 residues. Germline lookup yields CDR1 DFQATT and CDR2 SNEGSKA (reference sequence). V lost 0 bases and J lost 1, with 13 bases in between. CDR3 loop: CSARDLSEWSYEQYF. The CDR3 DNA reads as TGCAGTGCTAGAGATCTGTCAGAGTGGTCCTACGAGCAGTACTTC.

The gene calls are TRBV10-3 and TRBJ2-3, with D possibly being TRBD1 (6 bases). The CDR3 is 14 amino acids. Germline values: CDR1 ENHRY, CDR2 SYGVKD. V lost 10 bases and J 6 bases, leaving 20 bases between the germline ends. The CDR3 loop is CASRIDRLRDTQYF. CDR3 coding DNA: TGTGCCAGCAGGATCGACAGGCTGCGGGATACGCAGTATTTT.

The V gene is TRBV10-2, the J gene TRBJ2-2; D gene uncertain. The CDR3 sequence is 16 residues long. Germline V gene lookup returns CDR1 WSHSY and CDR2 SAAADI. The ends were cut back, 3 bases at V and 2 bases at J, with 13 bases in the middle. CDR3 protein: CASSDMPGDNTGELFF. CDR3 nucleotide sequence: TGCGCCAGCAGTGATATGCCCGGTGACAACACCGGGGAGCTGTTTTTT.

The chain uses TRBV7-4 and TRBJ2-1; 9 bases agree with TRBD1. CDR3 length: 15 amino acids. Trimming at V came to 5 bases and at J to 5 bases, leaving 7 bases not matched to a gene. Germline CDR1 and CDR2: SGHVT and SQSDAQ. The CDR3 loop is CASSLTGGWDNEQFF. The CDR3 DNA reads TGTGCCAGCAGCCTCACAGGGGGCTGGGACAATGAGCAGTTCTTC.

V gene TRBV11-2 combines with J gene TRBJ2-3; TRBD2 aligns across 10 bases. The V gene's germline CDR1 is SGHAT and CDR2 FQNNGV. The trim removed 3 bases at V and 6 bases at J, leaving 6 bases unmatched. The CDR3 is 15 amino acids. CDR3 residues: CASSLGLASRDTQYF. CDR3 nucleotides: TGTGCCAGCAGCTTGGGACTAGCGTCACGGGATACGCAGTATTTT.

The CDR3 reads CASSSVEQPGLATHKYF. The CDR3 DNA follows: TGCGCCAGCAGCTCGGTTGAACAACCGGGACTAGCGACGCATAAGTACTTC. The chain carries TRBV5-1 and TRBJ2-7, with 10 bases fitting TRBD2. The germline gives CDR1 SGHRS, CDR2 YFSETQ. The CDR3 is 17 residues long. After removal of 3 bases from V and 11 bases from J, the junction contained 20 bases not matched to a gene.

This clonotype was counted many times. The V gene is TRBV24-1, the J gene TRBJ1-2; D may be TRBD1 (5 bases). V was trimmed by 5 bases and J by 7 bases, leaving 16 bases between them. Germline V lookup: CDR1 KGHDR, CDR2 SFDVKD. This CDR3 contains 14 residues. CDR3 coding DNA: TGTGCCACCAGTGGTAGCAGCAGGGTGGGTGGCTACACCTTC. Residues: CATSGSSRVGGYTF.

V is TRBV29-1 and J is TRBJ2-3; D might be TRBD1 (7 bases). Trimming cost V 5 bases and J 2 bases, with 14 bases left between them. Germline values: CDR1 SQVTM, CDR2 ANQGSEA. The CDR3 loop spans 14 amino acids. CDR3 region: CSVRTGLYTDTQYF. The CDR3 region has the DNA TGCAGCGTTAGGACAGGACTATACACAGATACGCAGTATTTT.